This T cell receptor beta chain was recovered during a study of metastatic and nonmetastatic thyroid tumors. In the study overall: Repertoires from blood and tumor or nodule tissue of malignant and benign thyroid patients were compared.

Original data processing: A papillary thyroid cancer distant-metastasis classifier was built from CDR3 differences across clinicopathological groups. From the PCR reads, TCRdb re-called clones with MiXCR. TCRdb's processing, not the study's, gives the V and J calls here. The sample yields some 25,000 clones, around 15% seen once. V lost 0 bases and J 11 bases, leaving 11 bases between the germline ends. CDR1 GTSNPN and CDR2 SVGIG come from the germline V gene (reference sequence). This CDR3 is 13 amino acids long. Ahead of thyroid surgery, no patient had received treatment of any kind. The TCR sequence derives from a female donor with papillary thyroid cancer or a benign thyroid nodule (not recorded which). Some clones in this sample may be carry-over from other donors' samples. Sequencing used blood. This chain links TRBV30 with TRBJ1-6; D is perhaps TRBD1 (5 bases). CDR3 region: CAWSVPQGTPLHF. In nucleotides, the CDR3 is TGTGCCTGGAGTGTACCCCAGGGAACACCCCTCCACTTT.